This T cell receptor beta chain was sequenced in a study of response to subunit inactivated influenza vaccine. TCRdb used MiXCR to reprocess the RT-PCR reads, holding one entry per CDR3 protein. The table shows under 850,000 distinct CDR3 sequences, with approximately 18% occurring only once. V was trimmed by 3 bases and J by 0 bases, leaving 9 bases between them. The CDR3 totals 14 residues. Germline V gene data show CDR1 as MDHEN and CDR2 as SYDVKM. This chain uses TRBV28 with TRBJ2-7; D assignment may be TRBD1 or TRBD2 (6 bases each). The specimen was PBMCs from blood, collected roughly 5 days after vaccination. The receptor comes from a man aged 50-59 years who received an inactivated influenza vaccine. CDR3: CASSFGGHSYEQYF. For the CDR3, the DNA is TGTGCCAGCAGTTTCGGGGGACACTCCTACGAGCAGTACTTC. The variable domain in full, with the rest retrieved from reference TRBV28 and TRBJ2-7, is DVKVTQSSRYLVKRTGEKVFLECVQDMDHENMFWYRQDPGLGLRLIYFSYDVKMKEKGDIPEGYSVSREKKERFSLILESASTNQTSMYLCASSFGGHSYEQYFGPGTRLTVT.